The 22 T cell receptor beta chains reported below all come from one sample, sequenced in a study of blood T cell repertoires in COVID-19. Assay: immunoSEQ multiplex PCR; the TCRdb copy retains only in-frame clones and omits some. This table has roughly 99,000 clones, around 74% appearing once. Input material: peripheral blood. Receptors were obtained from a woman of 80 years or more with active or convalescent COVID-19.

The chain joins TRBV18 to TRBJ2-2, with 11 bases fitting TRBD2. The J segment lost 2 bases and the V segment lost 2 bases, leaving 4 bases of the junction unmatched. CDR3 size: 17 residues. CDR1 and CDR2 (germline): KGHSH, LQKENI. CDR3 DNA sequence: TGTGCCAGCTCACCAATGGGACTAGCGGTAAACACCGGGGAGCTGTTTTTT. As protein: CASSPMGLAVNTGELFF. The full variable domain, its missing parts supplied by reference TRBV18 and TRBJ2-2, is NAGVMQNPRHLVRRRGQEARLRCSPMKGHSHVYWYRQLPEEGLKFMVYLQKENIIDESGMPKERFSAEFPKEGPSILRIQQVVRGDSAAYFCASSPMGLAVNTGELFFGEGSRLTVL.

V and J are TRBV5-1 and TRBJ2-3; no reliable D call. CDR1 and CDR2 from the germline V gene are SGHRS and YFSETQ. The V end was cut by 5 bases, the J end by 2 bases, with 12 bases between. The CDR3 is 14 residues long. The CDR3 loop reads CASRPRVSTDTQYF. In DNA form, the CDR3 reads TGCGCCAGCAGACCCCGGGTCTCCACAGATACGCAGTATTTT.

The rearrangement joins TRBV7-3 to TRBJ1-6; D is uncertain. Germline assignment: CDR1 SGHTA and CDR2 FQGTGA. The CDR3 is 14 residues long. The V end was cut by 4 bases, the J end by 7 bases, with 11 bases between. Here the CDR3 DNA reads TGTGCCAGCAGCTCCGGGTCGGGAAATTCACCCCTCCACTTT. It encodes CASSSGSGNSPLHF.

This clone was counted between two and nine times. The chain carries TRBV4-1 and TRBJ2-1, with 7 bases that match TRBD1. The germline V gene encodes CDR1 MGHRA and CDR2 YSYEKL. There are 14 residues in the CDR3. Trimming took 3 bases from V and 6 from J; bases not matched to a gene: 5. The CDR3 nucleotides read TGCGCCAGCAGCCACCCGGGACAGAGCAATGAGCAGTTCTTC. Residues: CASSHPGQSNEQFF.

This clone was observed a few times. V is TRBV9 and J is TRBJ2-5, with D maybe TRBD1 (7 bases). The CDR3 is 18 amino acids. With 0 bases removed from V and 3 bases from J, the gap between germline ends came to 21 bases. Germline-derived CDR1 and CDR2 are SGDLS and YYNGEE. The chain's CDR3 is CASSVAPSGGLGKETQYF. The DNA for the CDR3 is TGTGCCAGCAGCGTAGCCCCCTCAGGGGGGCTCGGTAAAGAGACCCAGTACTTC.

This clone came up a few times. The rearrangement uses TRBV11-2 and TRBJ2-6; weak D call: TRBD2 (5 bases). CDR1 and CDR2 (germline): SGHAT, FQNNGV. V was shortened by 5 bases and J by 0 bases, with 14 bases between the two germline ends. The CDR3 runs 17 residues. For the CDR3, the DNA is TGTGCCAGCAGCGTCGGGATCCCTTACTCTGGGGCCAACGTCCTGACTTTC. This encodes CASSVGIPYSGANVLTF.

The V call is TRBV6-6, the J call TRBJ1-2; 7 bases map to TRBD1. CDR1 MNHNY and CDR2 SVGAGI come from the germline V gene (reference sequence). V shed 6 bases, J shed 4 bases, and the junction held 11 bases outside the gene matches. The CDR3 consists of 15 residues. The CDR3 here is CASSTTPGTVYGYTF. The CDR3 nucleotides read TGTGCCAGCAGCACAACTCCTGGGACAGTCTATGGCTACACCTTC.

DNA of the CDR3: TGTGCCAGCAGTTTCGGGACTAGCAGCCCTAAGCAGTACTTC. Its translation: CASSFGTSSPKQYF. The V call is TRBV27, the J call TRBJ2-7, with TRBD2 matching over 9 bases. V shed 3 bases and J 8 bases; nucleotides not matched to a gene: 8. The CDR3 covers 14 residues. Germline lookup yields CDR1 MNHEY and CDR2 SMNVEV (reference sequence).

This clone is a singleton in its sample. The rearrangement joins TRBV7-9 to TRBJ1-3; 8 nucleotides align to TRBD1. J lost 6 bases, V lost 1 base, and 2 bases had no gene match. The CDR3 spans 14 residues. CDR1 SEHNR and CDR2 FQNEAQ come from the germline V gene (reference sequence). The CDR3 spells CASSLGQGANTIYF. The CDR3, as DNA: TGTGCCAGCAGCTTAGGCCAGGGGGCAAACACCATATATTTT.

The chain employs TRBV5-4 and TRBJ2-3; 7 bases align to TRBD2. Trimming took 0 bases from V and 4 from J; bases not matched to a gene: 2. The CDR3 covers 14 residues. Germline CDR1 reads SGHNT; CDR2 reads YYREEE (reference sequence). In DNA, the CDR3 is TGTGCCAGCAGCTTGGGGACTAGAGCAGATACGCAGTATTTT. Translating gives CASSLGTRADTQYF.

The chain combines TRBV19 with TRBJ1-6; 10 bases line up with TRBD1. The V gene's germline CDR1 is LNHDA and CDR2 SQIVND (reference sequence). This CDR3 has 15 residues. V shed 7 bases, J shed 7 bases, and the junction held 7 bases outside the gene matches. This CDR3 reads CASTVDRGRNSPLHF. In DNA form, the CDR3 reads TGTGCCAGTACCGTTGACAGGGGGCGAAATTCACCCCTCCACTTT.

The rearrangement joins TRBV6-2 or TRBV6-3 to TRBJ2-7, with 7 bases that match TRBD2. V was pared by 2 bases and J by 0 bases, with 10 bases of the junction left unmatched. Germline values: CDR1 MNHEY, CDR2 SVGEGT. This CDR3 has 17 amino acids. The CDR3 DNA sequence: TGTGCCAGCAGTTACCGCATTCCGGGAGGTTACTCCTACGAGCAGTACTTC. Translating gives CASSYRIPGGYSYEQYF.

V usage is TRBV15 and J usage is TRBJ2-5; 10 positions match TRBD2. CDR1 and CDR2 (germline): LNHNV, YYDKDF (reference sequence). This CDR3 has 17 residues. Trimming at V came to 7 bases and at J to 4 bases, leaving 15 bases not matched to a gene. The CDR3 DNA sequence: TGTGCCACCAAGGCTCTTGGACTAGCGGAGTCGGGAGAGACCCAGTACTTC. It codes for CATKALGLAESGETQYF.

V usage is TRBV7-9 and J usage is TRBJ2-1; D perhaps matches TRBD2 (6 bases). Trimming took 4 bases from V and 2 from J, leaving 6 bases between them. CDR3 size: 13 residues. Germline V gene lookup returns CDR1 SEHNR and CDR2 FQNEAQ (reference sequence). The CDR3 DNA follows: TGTGCCAGCAGCTCGGGAGCCTACAATGAGCAGTTCTTC. It is translated as CASSSGAYNEQFF.

This chain uses TRBV5-5 with TRBJ2-7; perhaps TRBD1 as D (5 bases). V was trimmed by 1 base and J by 3 bases, leaving 11 bases between them. The CDR3 totals 14 residues. CDR1 and CDR2 from the germline V gene are SGHKS and YYEKEE (reference sequence). In nucleotides, the CDR3 is TGTGCCAGCAGCTTGCAAGGGGCGGACTACGAGCAGTACTTC. Amino acid sequence: CASSLQGADYEQYF.

There are a few counts of this clone. V is TRBV2 and J is TRBJ2-2; 14 nucleotides agree with TRBD2. V was clipped by 0 bases and J by 4 bases; unmatched bases: 13. Looked up from germline, CDR1 is SNHLY and CDR2 is FYNNEI. CDR3 length: 21 residues. CDR3 bases: TGTGCCAGCAGTGAAGCTAGACTAGCGGGAGGGCCGGGATCGGGCACCGGGGAGCTGTTTTTT. Protein sequence: CASSEARLAGGPGSGTGELFF.

The V gene is TRBV27, the J gene TRBJ1-1, with D unresolved. This CDR3 comprises 13 residues. In germline, CDR1 is MNHEY, CDR2 SMNVEV (reference sequence). V was shortened by 5 bases and J by 3 bases, with 10 bases between the two germline ends. The CDR3 DNA reads TGTGCCAGCAGTCCGCGGAGGGACACTGAAGCTTTCTTT. This translates into CASSPRRDTEAFF.

This clone appeared once. This chain connects TRBV28 to TRBJ2-3, with D perhaps TRBD2 (6 bases). Germline V gene lookup returns CDR1 MDHEN and CDR2 SYDVKM. The CDR3 is made up of 15 amino acids. V lost 3 bases and J 5 bases, leaving 15 bases between the germline ends. The CDR3 bases are TGTGCCAGCAGTTTTCTGGGCGGGAACAAAGATACGCAGTATTTT. Translating it yields CASSFLGGNKDTQYF.

The rearrangement uses TRBV3-1 (or the pseudogene TRBV3-2) and TRBJ2-5, with 9 nucleotides matching TRBD1. Trimming removed 1 base from V and 4 bases from J; junction bases left unmatched: 1. CDR3 length: 14 residues. Germline assignment: CDR1 LGHDT and CDR2 YNNKEL (reference sequence). The CDR3 DNA follows: TGTGCCAGCAGCCAAGGGACAGGGGTAGAGACCCAGTACTTC. Translating gives CASSQGTGVETQYF.

This clone occurred once. The chain uses TRBV2 and TRBJ1-1, with TRBD1 identical over 7 bases. There are 14 residues in the CDR3. Trimming at V came to 6 bases and at J to 1 base, leaving 5 bases not matched to a gene. In germline, CDR1 is SNHLY, CDR2 FYNNEI. The CDR3 is CASSADRTNTEAFF. In DNA, the CDR3 is TGTGCCAGCAGCGCGGACAGGACGAACACTGAAGCTTTCTTT.

V is TRBV9 and J is TRBJ2-1; tentative D call: TRBD2 (5 bases). This CDR3 is built from 15 residues. Germline lookup yields CDR1 SGDLS and CDR2 YYNGEE. V gave up 0 bases and J gave up 5 bases, with 12 bases separating them. The DNA for the CDR3 is TGTGCCAGCAGCGTAGGGGGAGTCCCCAACAATGAGCAGTTCTTC. Protein: CASSVGGVPNNEQFF.

The chain recombines TRBV19 with TRBJ1-1, with D perhaps matching TRBD1 (6 bases). Per germline, CDR1 LNHDA and CDR2 SQIVND (reference sequence). The V end was cut by 11 bases, the J end by 0 bases, with 16 bases between. The CDR3 contains 14 residues. The CDR3 is CAARGGWMNTEAFF. CDR3 bases: TGTGCCGCCAGAGGGGGATGGATGAACACTGAAGCTTTCTTT.